This T cell receptor (beta chain) was sequenced during a study of blood T cell repertoires in COVID-19 (dated by TCRdb to 2018 to 2021). For the study in its entirety: Samples covering the acute and convalescent phases of COVID-19 were provided by collaborators in the United States, Italy and Spain. Deeply sampled blood TCRbeta repertoires from subjects exposed to, actively infected with, or recovered from COVID-19 were included in the dataset. Where available, HLA class I and class II types were taken from metadata supplied by the sample provider and were not determined by assay-based typing. The prospective study material was composed of cDNA or gDNA derived from T cells, B-cell-depleted T cells, or PBMCs. A freely available public database, intended as a resource for researchers studying the immune response to SARS-CoV-2, is where the repertoires were released. The samples were drawn from the first 160 participants of the ongoing ImmuneRACE study and from over 950 subjects provided by 6 global collaborators. Nearly every sample came with metadata listing a de-identified subject ID, COVID-19 status, age in years and sex.

The investigation overall reported the following: Clinical and demographic metadata were provided uncurated, with the amount varying by source and participant.

From its cysteine to its phenylalanine, the CDR3 spans 17 amino acids. Just CDR3 DNA is preserved here, 51 bases in frame from base 1. V has 4 bases trimmed and J has 8 bases trimmed; junction bases matching no gene number 15. The CDR1 and CDR2 encoded by the germline V gene are MNHNS and SASEGT. TCRbeta CDR3 regions were amplified from genomic DNA using the immunoSEQ Assay, a bias-controlled multiplex PCR. The study's processing was this. Nucleated cell counts per sample were estimated from amplification of reference gene primers within the assay. To quantify the absolute abundance of each unique TCRbeta CDR3 rearrangement, sequence reads were collapsed and filtered. For each sample, productive Simpson clonality was calculated as the square root of Simpson's diversity index across productive rearrangements. The clones in this table, taken by TCRdb from immuneACCESS, are in-frame only. Not every clone is retained; where verified, under half of the shortfall comes from an unresolved V gene, and the cause of the rest is unknown. That table furnishes V, J and clone size, whereas the DNA furnished D and trimming. This sample has roughly 60,000 clones in its table, and roughly 84% of those were observed once. About a tenth of the sample is in the top ten clones.

At one collaborating source in Seattle, patients were enrolled during active infection and were followed longitudinally through the course of disease. Each collaborating institution followed its own protocols to collect whole blood in K2EDTA tubes. For TCRbeta analysis, collaborator samples were shipped as frozen whole blood, as isolated PBMCs, or as DNA extracted from either sample type. This clone was seen just once. This receptor's antigen is unknown. Per-base quality was not reported, and no clone a single base away is much larger than it. Recombination connected TRBV6-1 to TRBJ1-4, with 8 central nucleotides matching TRBD1. This TCR was recovered from a man in his fifties or sixties with COVID-19, enrolled during active disease. Sequenced: peripheral blood. The CDR3 protein sequence reads: CASSGGGRDRFREKLFF. DNA sequence: TGTGCCAGCAGTGGAGGGGGCCGGGACAGGTTCAGGGAAAAACTGTTTTTT.